This T cell receptor beta chain is from a study of cytomegalovirus exposure and HLA in healthy donors. The CDR3 has 16 amino acids. J was trimmed by 2 bases and V by 4 bases; bases with no gene match: 9. The germline V gene has CDR1 SGHTS and CDR2 YDEGEE. The PCR employed 60 Vbeta primers together with 13 Jbeta primers. Clones were sequenced by immunoSEQ multiplex PCR, and TCRdb holds only the in-frame ones, with some missing. The sample lists about 120,000 clones; around 67% were seen once. V and J are TRBV5-8 and TRBJ2-5, with 9 positions matching TRBD1. The sequence was collected from a woman in her 40s in good health and CMV-seronegative. The sequenced sample consisted of PBMCs. CDR3 in DNA: TGTGCCAGCAGCCGGGGGGACAGGGCCGGGCAAGAGACCCAGTACTTC. It translates to CASSRGDRAGQETQYF.